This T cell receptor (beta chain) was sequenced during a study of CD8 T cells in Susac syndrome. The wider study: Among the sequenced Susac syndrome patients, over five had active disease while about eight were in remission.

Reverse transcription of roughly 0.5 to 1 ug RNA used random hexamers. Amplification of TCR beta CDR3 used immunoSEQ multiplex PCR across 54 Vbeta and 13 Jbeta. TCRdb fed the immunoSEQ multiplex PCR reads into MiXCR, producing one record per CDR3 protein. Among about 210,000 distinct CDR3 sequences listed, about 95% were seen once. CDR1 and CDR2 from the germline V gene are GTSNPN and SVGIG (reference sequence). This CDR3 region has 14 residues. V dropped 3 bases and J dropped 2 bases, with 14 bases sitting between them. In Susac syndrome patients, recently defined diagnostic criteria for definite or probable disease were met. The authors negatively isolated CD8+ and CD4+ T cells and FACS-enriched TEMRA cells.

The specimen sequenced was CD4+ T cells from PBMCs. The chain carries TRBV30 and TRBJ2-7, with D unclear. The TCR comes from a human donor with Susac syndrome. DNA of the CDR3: TGTGCCTGGAGGGCCAGTATCCTTACCTACGAGCAGTACTTC. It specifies CAWRASILTYEQYF.